One and the same sample provided the 30 T cell receptor beta chains below, sequenced in a study of response to subunit inactivated influenza vaccine. From the RT-PCR reads, TCRdb called clonotypes with MiXCR, one entry per CDR3 protein. In the table there are over 400,000 distinct CDR3 sequences, approximately 11% of which are singletons. The sample in question was PBMCs from blood, obtained about 40 days after vaccination. The source of these receptors is a man aged 45-65 years who received an inactivated influenza vaccine.

The V gene is TRBV2, the J gene TRBJ2-7; a possible D gene is TRBD2 (5 bases). The CDR3 consists of 15 residues. Trimming cost V 5 bases and J 1 base, with 15 bases left between them. CDR1 and CDR2 from the germline V gene are SNHLY and FYNNEI. CDR3 sequence reads: CASSSNNPGSYEQYF. The CDR3 bases are TGTGCCAGCAGTTCTAATAACCCGGGGTCCTACGAGCAGTACTTC. Using reference TRBV2 and TRBJ2-7 for the parts outside the CDR3, the full variable domain is EPEVTQTPSHQVTQMGQEVILRCVPISNHLYFYWYRQILGQKVEFLVSFYNNEISEKSEIFDDQFSVERPDGSNFTLKIRSTKLEDSAMYFCASSSNNPGSYEQYFGPGTRLTVT.

This clonotype was detected a few times. DNA for the CDR3: TGCAGCGTTGAAACGGGACAGGGGGCCAACGAGCAGTACTTC. This sequence encodes CSVETGQGANEQYF. V is TRBV29-1 and J is TRBJ2-7; 12 positions match TRBD1. The CDR3 extends over 14 amino acids. With V trimmed by 2 bases and J by 5 bases, 4 bases remained unmatched. The V gene's germline CDR1 is SQVTM and CDR2 ANQGSEA.

The sample holds many counts of this clonotype. The chain recombines TRBV14 with TRBJ2-1; the D is unclear. CDR3 length: 12 residues. The germline V gene has CDR1 SGHDN and CDR2 FVKESK. Trimming removed 2 bases from V and 1 base from J, with 0 bases in between. CDR3 bases: TGTGCCAGCAGCCAATCCTACAATGAGCAGTTCTTC. Encoded protein: CASSQSYNEQFF.

The chain links TRBV4-3 to TRBJ2-2, with 10 positions matching TRBD1. The CDR3 runs 15 residues. Losses at the gene ends were 7 bases for V and 6 bases for J; bases not matched to a gene: 8. Per the germline V gene, CDR1 is LGHNA and CDR2 is YSLEER. The CDR3 here is CASTQDRGSSGELFF. The CDR3, as DNA: TGCGCCAGCACCCAGGACAGGGGGTCGTCCGGGGAGCTGTTTTTT.

This clonotype has a handful of counts. The rearrangement links TRBV28 to TRBJ2-1, with D possibly being TRBD2 (7 bases). Trimming removed 4 bases from V and 4 bases from J, with 20 bases in between. CDR3 length equals 17 residues. The V gene's germline CDR1 is MDHEN and CDR2 SYDVKM. The chain's CDR3 is CASSSPSGGANYNEQFF. In nucleotides, the CDR3 is TGTGCCAGCAGTTCCCCCTCGGGGGGCGCAAATTACAATGAGCAGTTCTTC.

The chain uses TRBV5-1 and TRBJ1-4; D possibly corresponds to TRBD1 (6 bases). With 2 bases removed from V and 5 bases from J, the gap between germline ends came to 10 bases. This CDR3 contains 14 residues. CDR1 SGHRS and CDR2 YFSETQ come from the germline V gene. The CDR3 coding sequence is TGCGCCAGCAGCTTAGACAGGCAGAATGAAAAACTGTTTTTT. Protein: CASSLDRQNEKLFF. The full variable domain, rest sourced from reference TRBV5-1 and TRBJ1-4, is KAGVTQTPRYLIKTRGQQVTLSCSPISGHRSVSWYQQTPGQGLQFLFEYFSETQRNKGNFPGRFSGRQFSNSRSEMNVSTLELGDSALYLCASSLDRQNEKLFFGSGTQLSVL.

V and J are TRBV5-1 and TRBJ1-1, with TRBD1 as a possible D gene (6 bases). V was trimmed by 2 bases and J by 1 base, leaving 9 bases between them. In germline, CDR1 is SGHRS, CDR2 YFSETQ. The CDR3 is 14 amino acids. CDR3 sequence: CASSFSDRNTEAFF. The CDR3 region has the DNA TGCGCCAGCAGCTTTTCGGACAGGAACACTGAAGCTTTCTTT.

The V and J genes are TRBV6-5 and TRBJ2-7; D is unresolved. CDR3 length: 14 amino acids. V lost 4 bases to trimming and J lost 3 bases, with 13 bases between them. In germline, CDR1 is MNHEY, CDR2 SVGAGI. The CDR3 DNA sequence: TGTGCCAGCAGTTCTTGGGTGGGTAGCTACGAGCAGTACTTC. Amino acids: CASSSWVGSYEQYF.

A few counts support this clonotype. The V gene is TRBV30, the J gene TRBJ2-3; 9 nucleotides align to TRBD1. J gave up 5 bases and V 1 base, and 10 bases lay outside the gene matches. Germline CDR1 GTSNPN, CDR2 SVGIG (reference sequence). This CDR3 contains 16 residues. CDR3 sequence (DNA): TGTGCCTGGAGTGATCAACTACAGGGGGCCGAAGATACGCAGTATTTT. Residues: CAWSDQLQGAEDTQYF.

This clonotype has at least ten counts. V is TRBV7-2 and J is TRBJ2-5; D remains ambiguous. CDR1 SGHTA and CDR2 FQGNSA come from the germline V gene. The CDR3 extends over 13 amino acids. V lost 2 bases and J lost 5, with 9 bases in between. CDR3 region: CASSLPILETQYF. The DNA for the CDR3 is TGTGCCAGCAGCTTACCCATCTTGGAGACCCAGTACTTC.

The V call is TRBV6-1, the J call TRBJ1-5, with D unresolved. CDR1 is MNHNS, CDR2 SASEGT, per germline. V lost 7 bases and J lost 2, with 12 bases in between. CDR3 length equals 14 residues. The DNA for the CDR3 is TGTGCCAGCAAGCCCGGCGGGGGCAATCAGCCCCAGCATTTT. This translates into CASKPGGGNQPQHF.

The rearrangement links TRBV10-3 to TRBJ2-7, with no clear D. The CDR3 sequence is 14 residues long. The germline CDR1 and CDR2 sequences are ENHRY and SYGVKD. Trimming took 6 bases from V and 7 from J, leaving 19 bases between them. The CDR3 here is CAISVRTVPQEQYF. The CDR3 nucleotides are TGTGCCATCAGCGTCAGGACCGTCCCCCAGGAGCAGTACTTC.

The chain employs TRBV5-1 and TRBJ2-3; D may be TRBD1 or TRBD2 (5 bases each). The length of the CDR3 is 14 residues. Germline-derived CDR1 and CDR2 are SGHRS and YFSETQ. Trimming took 0 bases from V and 5 from J, leaving 10 bases between them. CDR3 protein: CASSLGLGEDTQYF. CDR3 bases: TGCGCCAGCAGCTTGGGTTTGGGGGAAGATACGCAGTATTTT.

Only a few counts were recorded for this clonotype. The chain is built from TRBV12-3 or TRBV12-4 and TRBJ2-1; D unclear. This CDR3 contains 13 residues. V was cut by 7 bases and J by 8 bases, with 15 bases left in between. CDR3 sequence: CASTWSSRDEQFF. The CDR3 region has the DNA TGTGCCAGCACCTGGAGTAGTCGGGATGAGCAGTTCTTC.

This clonotype has just a few counts. The genes are TRBV10-3 and TRBJ1-3; no firm D call. The V end lost 10 bases, the J end lost 6 bases, and 10 bases lay between the germline ends. The germline V gene encodes CDR1 ENHRY and CDR2 SYGVKD. The CDR3 loop spans 11 amino acids. CDR3 region: CATRYENTIYF. As DNA, the CDR3 is TGTGCCACCCGGTACGAAAACACCATATATTTT.

Ten or more counts support this clonotype. The CDR3, as DNA: TGTGCCCGACCGGGGCAGAACACCGGGGAGCTGTTTTTT. It codes for CARPGQNTGELFF. The chain recombines TRBV12-3 or TRBV12-4 with TRBJ2-2; the D gene could be TRBD1 or TRBD2 (5 bases each). The ends were cut back, 11 bases at V and 1 base at J, with 11 bases in the middle. This CDR3 has 13 residues.

This clonotype was seen more than once but under ten times. This chain joins TRBV20-1 and TRBJ1-4; D ambiguous. This CDR3 is 13 amino acids long. Trimming cost V 0 bases and J 8 bases, with 10 bases left between them. Germline V gives CDR1 DFQATT, CDR2 SNEGSKA (reference sequence). This chain's CDR3 is CSARDREGEKLFF. The CDR3 bases are TGCAGTGCTAGAGATCGTGAAGGAGAAAAACTGTTTTTT.

The V and J genes are TRBV18 and TRBJ1-1, with D possibly matching TRBD1 (6 bases). Germline loops: CDR1 KGHSH, CDR2 LQKENI. Trimming removed 3 bases at V and 7 bases at J, with 18 bases between. The CDR3 sequence is 15 residues long. The CDR3 coding sequence is TGTGCCAGCTCACCCGGAGGGGAAAGGGGGAATGAAGCTTTCTTT. Its translation: CASSPGGERGNEAFF.

The V and J genes are TRBV20-1 and TRBJ2-1; D may be TRBD1 or TRBD2 (5 bases each). CDR3 length: 14 amino acids. Between the trimmed V and J ends, which lost 6 bases and 4 bases, there was a span of 16 bases. In germline, CDR1 is DFQATT, CDR2 SNEGSKA (reference sequence). The CDR3 loop is CSAGSWGKYNEQFF. The CDR3 DNA reads TGCAGTGCCGGCAGTTGGGGGAAGTACAATGAGCAGTTCTTC.

This clonotype came up many times. The chain recombines TRBV5-1 with TRBJ1-2; D is possibly TRBD1 (5 bases). The V end lost 0 bases, the J end lost 10 bases, and 7 bases lay between the germline ends. The CDR3 extends over 11 amino acids. Germline lookup yields CDR1 SGHRS and CDR2 YFSETQ. Here the CDR3 DNA reads TGCGCCAGCAGCTTGGGAGGGACCTACACCTTC. Translating it yields CASSLGGTYTF.

At least ten counts were recorded for this clonotype. This chain uses TRBV5-6 with TRBJ1-1; D is unclear. V dropped 2 bases and J dropped 0 bases, with 11 bases sitting between them. The CDR3 extends over 15 amino acids. Looked up from germline, CDR1 is SGHDT and CDR2 is YYEEEE. This chain's CDR3 is CASSFRLVMNTEAFF. In DNA, the CDR3 is TGTGCCAGCAGCTTTAGACTCGTCATGAACACTGAAGCTTTCTTT.

This clonotype was detected ten times or more. The rearrangement links TRBV29-1 to TRBJ2-7; perhaps D is TRBD1 or TRBD2 (6 bases each). Trimming left V 5 bases short and J 2 bases short, with 16 bases between. There are 14 residues in the CDR3. Germline-derived CDR1 and CDR2 are SQVTM and ANQGSEA. The CDR3 nucleotides read TGCAGCGTTTTTGAATGGAGGGGGGCCTACGAGCAGTACTTC. Amino acids: CSVFEWRGAYEQYF.

This clonotype was seen many times. This sequence joins TRBV5-1 and TRBJ2-5; TRBD1 agrees at 7 bases. Germline V gene sequence: CDR1 SGHRS, CDR2 YFSETQ. Trimming at V came to 4 bases and at J to 5 bases, leaving 8 bases not matched to a gene. This CDR3 spans 14 amino acids. Here the CDR3 DNA reads TGCGCCAGCAGCGATTACAGGGGTTGGGAGACCCAGTACTTC. This sequence encodes CASSDYRGWETQYF.

J is TRBJ2-7 and V is TRBV20-1, with D possibly being TRBD1 (5 bases). Trimming took 0 bases from V and 2 from J, leaving 8 bases between them. From germline, CDR1 is DFQATT and CDR2 SNEGSKA (reference sequence). The CDR3 runs to 13 residues. CDR3 region: CSARDHRTYEQYF. DNA of the CDR3: TGCAGTGCTAGAGATCACAGGACCTACGAGCAGTACTTC.

The J gene is TRBJ2-7, the V gene TRBV20-1, with 7 nucleotides matching TRBD1. The CDR3 covers 15 residues. From germline, CDR1 is DFQATT and CDR2 SNEGSKA (reference sequence). V lost 6 bases and J lost 3; bases outside the gene matches: 14. The CDR3 coding sequence is TGCAGTGCCCCCCCTGTGACAGGGAATAGCTACGAGCAGTACTTC. This translates into CSAPPVTGNSYEQYF.

The chain carries TRBV10-3 and TRBJ2-5, with D maybe TRBD1 (6 bases). This CDR3 contains 14 residues. Per the germline V gene, CDR1 is ENHRY and CDR2 is SYGVKD. Trimming took off 6 bases at V and 5 bases at J, with 16 bases between the two ends. CDR3 DNA sequence: TGTGCCATCAGCTCCGTTGGGGGCGGGGAGACCCAGTACTTC. Protein sequence: CAISSVGGGETQYF.

The rearrangement uses TRBV4-3 and TRBJ2-1; tentatively, D is TRBD1 (5 bases). Trimming took 3 bases from V and 8 from J, leaving 14 bases between them. The CDR3 consists of 14 residues. Germline CDR1 is LGHNA and CDR2 is YSLEER. CDR3 region: CASSQLGGADEQFF. The CDR3, as DNA: TGCGCCAGCAGCCAGCTTGGTGGGGCGGATGAGCAGTTCTTC.

V is TRBV25-1 and J is TRBJ1-1; D unresolved. CDR3 size: 12 residues. The V and J ends lost 6 bases and 3 bases respectively, with 8 bases between them. Germline CDR1 reads MGHDK; CDR2 reads SYGVNS. CDR3 nucleotides: TGTGCCAGCAGGCTGTGGGACACTGAAGCTTTCTTT. This sequence encodes CASRLWDTEAFF.

This clonotype was recorded at least ten times. V usage is TRBV11-1 and J usage is TRBJ2-2; TRBD1 agrees at 9 bases. Trimming cost V 4 bases and J 3 bases; bases outside gene matches: 15. Germline lookup yields CDR1 SGHAT and CDR2 FQDESV (reference sequence). This CDR3 has 19 amino acids. The CDR3 DNA is TGTGCCAGCAGCTCACCAGCCCGGACAGGGGACGTGTACACCGGGGAGCTGTTTTTT. Its protein product is CASSSPARTGDVYTGELFF.

The chain uses TRBV5-1 and TRBJ1-4; TRBD1 matches at 9 bases. This CDR3 is built from 15 residues. V trimming: 4 bases; J trimming: 4 bases; junction bases outside the gene matches: 5. The germline V gene encodes CDR1 SGHRS and CDR2 YFSETQ. The CDR3 sequence: CASSRGQGDNEKLFF. The CDR3 coding sequence is TGCGCCAGCAGCAGGGGACAGGGAGATAATGAAAAACTGTTTTTT. Variable domain in full (rest from reference TRBV5-1 and TRBJ1-4): KAGVTQTPRYLIKTRGQQVTLSCSPISGHRSVSWYQQTPGQGLQFLFEYFSETQRNKGNFPGRFSGRQFSNSRSEMNVSTLELGDSALYLCASSRGQGDNEKLFFGSGTQLSVL.